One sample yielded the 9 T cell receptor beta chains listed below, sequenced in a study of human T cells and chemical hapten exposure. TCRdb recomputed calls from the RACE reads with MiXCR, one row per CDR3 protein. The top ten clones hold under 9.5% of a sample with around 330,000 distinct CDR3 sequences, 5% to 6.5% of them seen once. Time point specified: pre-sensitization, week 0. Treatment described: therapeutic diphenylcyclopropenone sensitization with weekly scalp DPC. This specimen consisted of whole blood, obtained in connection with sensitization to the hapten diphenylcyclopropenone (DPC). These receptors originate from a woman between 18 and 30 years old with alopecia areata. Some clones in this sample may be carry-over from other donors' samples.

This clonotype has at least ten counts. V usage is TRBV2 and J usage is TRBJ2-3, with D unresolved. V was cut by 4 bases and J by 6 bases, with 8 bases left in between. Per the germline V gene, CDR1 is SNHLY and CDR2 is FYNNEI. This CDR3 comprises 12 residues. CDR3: CASSVARDTQYF. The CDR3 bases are TGTGCCAGCAGTGTAGCTCGGGATACGCAGTATTTT.

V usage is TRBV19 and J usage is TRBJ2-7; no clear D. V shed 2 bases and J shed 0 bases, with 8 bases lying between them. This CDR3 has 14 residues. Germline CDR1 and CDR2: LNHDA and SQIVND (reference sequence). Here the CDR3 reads CASSINTFSYEQYF. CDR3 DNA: TGTGCCAGTAGTATAAACACTTTCTCCTACGAGCAGTACTTC.

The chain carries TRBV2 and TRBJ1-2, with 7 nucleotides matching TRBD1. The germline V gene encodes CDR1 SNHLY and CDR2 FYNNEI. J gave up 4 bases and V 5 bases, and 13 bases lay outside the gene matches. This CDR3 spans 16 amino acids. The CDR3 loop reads CASSPQVGGQTYGYTF. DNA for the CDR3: TGTGCCAGCAGTCCCCAAGTGGGGGGACAGACCTATGGCTACACCTTC.

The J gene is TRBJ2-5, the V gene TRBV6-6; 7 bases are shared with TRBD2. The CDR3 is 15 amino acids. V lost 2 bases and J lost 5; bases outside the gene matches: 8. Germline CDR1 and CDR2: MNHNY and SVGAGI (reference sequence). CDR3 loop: CASSYATGGSETQYF. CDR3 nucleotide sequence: TGTGCCAGCAGTTACGCGACGGGGGGATCGGAGACCCAGTACTTC.

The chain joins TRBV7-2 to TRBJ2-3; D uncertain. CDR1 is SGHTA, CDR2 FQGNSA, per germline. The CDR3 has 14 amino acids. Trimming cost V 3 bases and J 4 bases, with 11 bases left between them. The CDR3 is CASSFSQLPDTQYF. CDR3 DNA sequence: TGTGCCAGCAGCTTTTCACAGCTCCCAGATACGCAGTATTTT.

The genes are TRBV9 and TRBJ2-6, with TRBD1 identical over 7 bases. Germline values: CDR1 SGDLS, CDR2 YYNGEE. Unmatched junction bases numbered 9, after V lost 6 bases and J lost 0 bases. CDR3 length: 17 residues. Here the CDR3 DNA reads TGTGCCAGCATTAAAGGGGGCACTGGCTCTGGGGCCAACGTCCTGACTTTC. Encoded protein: CASIKGGTGSGANVLTF.

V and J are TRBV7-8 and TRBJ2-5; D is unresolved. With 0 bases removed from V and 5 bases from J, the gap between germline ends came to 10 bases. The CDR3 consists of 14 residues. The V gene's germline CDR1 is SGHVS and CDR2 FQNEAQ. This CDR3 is CASSLAMMSETQYF. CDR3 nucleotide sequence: TGTGCCAGCAGCTTAGCAATGATGTCCGAGACCCAGTACTTC.

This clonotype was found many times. As DNA, the CDR3 is TGTGCCAGCAGTCCCATTGAGCTACAGGGGCTGGACACTGAAGCTTTCTTT. This translates into CASSPIELQGLDTEAFF. The rearrangement links TRBV6-2 or TRBV6-3 to TRBJ1-1, with TRBD1 matching over 7 bases. Trimming removed 5 bases from V and 3 bases from J; junction bases left unmatched: 15. The CDR3 extends over 17 amino acids. Germline CDR1 MNHEY, CDR2 SVGEGT.

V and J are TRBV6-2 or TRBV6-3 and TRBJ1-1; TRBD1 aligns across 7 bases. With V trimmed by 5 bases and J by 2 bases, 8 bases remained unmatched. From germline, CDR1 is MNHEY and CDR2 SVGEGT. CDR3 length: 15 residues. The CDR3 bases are TGTGCCAGCAGTAAACCGGGACAGCCTAACACTGAAGCTTTCTTT. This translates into CASSKPGQPNTEAFF.